This entry describes one T cell receptor (beta chain). Antigen unknown. V dropped 0 bases and J dropped 2 bases, with 6 bases sitting between them. The CDR3 is 14 residues long. Germline CDR1 reads LGHNA; CDR2 reads YNFKEQ. PCR involved 60 Vbeta and 13 Jbeta primers. The data were produced by immunoSEQ multiplex PCR, yet TCRdb's version contains in-frame clones alone and is incomplete. The sample carries 99,000 or so clones, more than 65% recorded once. This sample was taken from a study of cytomegalovirus exposure and HLA in healthy donors. General study findings and limits: Immune exposure data for these donors was limited to CMV serostatus. Overall, some 160 TCR beta chains were annotated as cytomegalovirus-associated. In vitro data verified three CMV-associated chains as specific for CMV antigens. In a later analysis, V- and J-gene trimming of beta chains associated with a DCLRE1C missense variant, replicated independently.

The chain combines TRBV4-2 with TRBJ2-3; D is undetermined. This clonotype was obtained from a young man in good health and CMV-seronegative. The sample consisted of PBMCs. The CDR3 sequence is CASSQDDSTDTQYF. The DNA for the CDR3 is TGTGCCAGCAGCCAAGATGACTCCACAGATACGCAGTATTTT.